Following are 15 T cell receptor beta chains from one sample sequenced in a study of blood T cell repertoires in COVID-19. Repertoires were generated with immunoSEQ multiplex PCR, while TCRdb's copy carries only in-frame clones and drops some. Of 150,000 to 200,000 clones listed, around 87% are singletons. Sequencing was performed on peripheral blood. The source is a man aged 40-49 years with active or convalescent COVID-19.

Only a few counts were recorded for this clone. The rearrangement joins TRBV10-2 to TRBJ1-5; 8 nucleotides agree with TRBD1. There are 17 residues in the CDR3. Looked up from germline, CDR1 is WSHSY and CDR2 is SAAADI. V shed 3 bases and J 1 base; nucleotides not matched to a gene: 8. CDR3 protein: CASSESWTGSSNQPQHF. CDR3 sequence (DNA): TGCGCCAGCAGTGAAAGTTGGACAGGGTCAAGCAATCAGCCCCAGCATTTT.

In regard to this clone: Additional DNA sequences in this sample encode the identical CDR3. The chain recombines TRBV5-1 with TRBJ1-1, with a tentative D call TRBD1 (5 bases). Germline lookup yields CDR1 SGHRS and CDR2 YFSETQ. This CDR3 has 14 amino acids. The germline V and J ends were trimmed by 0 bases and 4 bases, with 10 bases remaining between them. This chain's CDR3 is CASSLGSGGTEAFF. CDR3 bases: TGCGCCAGCAGCTTGGGTTCGGGGGGCACTGAAGCTTTCTTT.

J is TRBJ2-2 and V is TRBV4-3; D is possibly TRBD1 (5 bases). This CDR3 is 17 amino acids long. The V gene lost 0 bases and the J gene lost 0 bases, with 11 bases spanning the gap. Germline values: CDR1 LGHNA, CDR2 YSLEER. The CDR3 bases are TGCGCCAGCAGCCAAGATATAGGACAAGCGAACACCGGGGAGCTGTTTTTT. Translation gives CASSQDIGQANTGELFF.

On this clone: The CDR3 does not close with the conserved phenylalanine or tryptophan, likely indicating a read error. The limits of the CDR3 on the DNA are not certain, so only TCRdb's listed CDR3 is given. The CDR3 spells CASSVTGVGEEVGP. The chain carries TRBV9 and TRBJ1-2. The CDR3 has 14 residues if both end residues are counted. Looked up from germline, CDR1 is SGDLS and CDR2 is YYNGEE.

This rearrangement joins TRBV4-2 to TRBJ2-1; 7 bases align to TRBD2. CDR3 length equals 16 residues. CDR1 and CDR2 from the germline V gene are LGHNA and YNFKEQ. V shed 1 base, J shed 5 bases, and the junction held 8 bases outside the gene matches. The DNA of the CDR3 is TGTGCCAGCAGCCAAGTGGGGACTACCACCGACAATGAGCAGTTCTTC. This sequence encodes CASSQVGTTTDNEQFF.

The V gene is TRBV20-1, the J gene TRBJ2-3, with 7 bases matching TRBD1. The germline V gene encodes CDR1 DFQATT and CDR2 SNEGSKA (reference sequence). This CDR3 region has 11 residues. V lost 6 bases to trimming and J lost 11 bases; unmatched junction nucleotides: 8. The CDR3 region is CSAQTGMGQYF. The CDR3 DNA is TGCAGTGCCCAGACAGGGATGGGGCAGTATTTT.

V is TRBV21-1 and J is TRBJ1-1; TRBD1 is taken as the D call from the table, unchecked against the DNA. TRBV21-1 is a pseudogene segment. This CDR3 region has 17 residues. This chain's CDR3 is CASSITGRRQGGTEAFF. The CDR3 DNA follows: TGTGCCAGCAGCATCACTGGGCGCCGACAGGGCGGTACTGAAGCTTTCTTT.

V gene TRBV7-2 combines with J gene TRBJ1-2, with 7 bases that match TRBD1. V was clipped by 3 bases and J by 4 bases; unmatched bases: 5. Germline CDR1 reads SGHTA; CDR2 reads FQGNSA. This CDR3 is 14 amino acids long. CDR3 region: CASSLPQGSYGYTF. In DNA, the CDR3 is TGTGCCAGCAGCTTGCCACAGGGGTCCTATGGCTACACCTTC. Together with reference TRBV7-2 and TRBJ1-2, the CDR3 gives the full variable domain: GAGVSQSPSNKVTEKGKDVELRCDPISGHTALYWYRQSLGQGLEFLIYFQGNSAPDKSGLPSDRFSAERTGGSVSTLTIQRTQQEDSAVYLCASSLPQGSYGYTFGSGTRLTVV.

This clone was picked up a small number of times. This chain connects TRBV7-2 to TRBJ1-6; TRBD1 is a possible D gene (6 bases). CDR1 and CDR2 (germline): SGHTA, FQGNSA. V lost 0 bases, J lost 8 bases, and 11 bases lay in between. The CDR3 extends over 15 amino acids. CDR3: CASSLAAGVDSPLHF. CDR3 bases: TGTGCCAGCAGCTTAGCCGCAGGGGTGGATTCACCCCTCCACTTT.

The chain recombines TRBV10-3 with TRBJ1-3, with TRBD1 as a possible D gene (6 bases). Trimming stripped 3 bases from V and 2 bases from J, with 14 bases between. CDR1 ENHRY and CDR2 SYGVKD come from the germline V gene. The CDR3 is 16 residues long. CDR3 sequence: CAISDPGHAAGNTIYF. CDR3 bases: TGTGCCATCAGTGACCCGGGACACGCCGCTGGAAACACCATATATTTT.

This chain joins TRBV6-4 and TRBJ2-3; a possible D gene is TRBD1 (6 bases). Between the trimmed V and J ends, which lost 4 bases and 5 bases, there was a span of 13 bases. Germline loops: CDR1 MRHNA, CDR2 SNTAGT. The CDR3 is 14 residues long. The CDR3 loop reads CASSGQATGDTQYF. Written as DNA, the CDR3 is TGTGCCAGCAGTGGACAGGCCACGGGAGATACGCAGTATTTT.

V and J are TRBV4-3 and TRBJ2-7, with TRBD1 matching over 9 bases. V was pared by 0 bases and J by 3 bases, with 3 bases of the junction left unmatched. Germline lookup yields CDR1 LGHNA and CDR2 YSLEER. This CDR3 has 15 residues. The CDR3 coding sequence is TGCGCCAGCAGCCAAGATCCGGACAGGGGCTACGAGCAGTACTTC. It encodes CASSQDPDRGYEQYF.

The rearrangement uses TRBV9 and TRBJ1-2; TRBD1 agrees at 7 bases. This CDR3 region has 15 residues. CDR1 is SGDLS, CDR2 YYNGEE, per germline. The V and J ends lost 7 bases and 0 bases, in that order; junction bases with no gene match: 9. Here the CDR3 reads CASARDRGANYGYTF. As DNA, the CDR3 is TGTGCCAGCGCAAGGGACAGAGGAGCTAACTATGGCTACACCTTC.

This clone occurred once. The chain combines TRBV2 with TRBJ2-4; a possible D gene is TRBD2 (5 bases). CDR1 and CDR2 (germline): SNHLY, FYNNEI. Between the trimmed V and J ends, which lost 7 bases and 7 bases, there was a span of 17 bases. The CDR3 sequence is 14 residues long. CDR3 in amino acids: CASNPVIRRNIQYF. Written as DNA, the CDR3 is TGTGCCAGCAATCCGGTTATCCGGAGGAACATTCAGTACTTC.

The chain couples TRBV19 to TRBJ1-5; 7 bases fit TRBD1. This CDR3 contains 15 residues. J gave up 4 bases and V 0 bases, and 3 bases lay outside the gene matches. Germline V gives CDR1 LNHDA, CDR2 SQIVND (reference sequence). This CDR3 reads CASSIEQGPNQPQHF. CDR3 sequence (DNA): TGTGCCAGTAGTATAGAACAGGGGCCAAATCAGCCCCAGCATTTT.